This T cell receptor beta chain was identified during a study of OX40 agonist ivuxolimab in advanced cancers. The assay was immunoSEQ multiplex PCR, and TCRdb's table has in-frame clones only and misses some. Of about 41,000 clones in the sample, 89% were seen once. The source material was CD4+ or CD8+ T cells sorted from blood, sampled in a trial of the OX40 agonist ivuxolimab. This receptor was taken from an adult with an advanced solid tumor such as melanoma, head and neck, liver or kidney cancer.

The CDR3 coding sequence is TGTGCCAGCAGCTTAACAGGACCCCCTTACGTCCTGACTTTC. Translating gives CASSLTGPPYVLTF. V gene TRBV7-3 combines with J gene TRBJ2-6; D not certain. The CDR3 totals 14 residues. CDR1 is SGHTA, CDR2 FQGTGA, per germline. V was cut by 0 bases and J by 11 bases, with 11 bases left in between.